The source of this T cell receptor beta chain is a study of cytotoxic CD8 clonotypes in ibrutinib-treated CLL (dated by TCRdb to about 2021). About the study as a whole: The cohort was composed of ten to eleven relapsed/refractory and fewer than 16 treatment-naive patients; IGHV unmutated status was identified in around 17 patients. Cryopreserved peripheral blood mononuclear cells were obtained before treatment, at response, and at either sustained remission or disease progression. Responses were partial in roughly 25 patients and complete in 2; after median around 65 months follow-up, some 14 stayed in remission and some twelve progressed. An average of 255,043 productive templates and tens of thousands of productive rearrangements was obtained per sample. The response samples were drawn at a median of approximately twelve months into treatment, with a range of roughly 6 to 36 months. Every remission and progressive disease sample was obtained while ibrutinib was still being received by the patients. Longitudinal samples were available for about 30% of the roughly 86 trial participants.

The intended sense of this specimen's time point label: progressive disease on ibrutinib. Approximately 2 micrograms of genomic DNA were extracted from cryopreserved PBMCs for TCR beta library preparation. High-throughput TCR beta sequencing was performed on longitudinal blood samples from CLL patients receiving ibrutinib monotherapy. Patients were enrolled in a phase 2 open-label single-center ibrutinib monotherapy trial. Worth noting for this clone: The antigen it recognizes is unknown. One base away there is no much larger clone; base qualities are not given.

CDR1 and CDR2 (SGHRS, YFSETQ) derive from the germline V gene. V is pruned by 2 bases and J by 0 bases, leaving 4 bases of the junction without a gene match. The CDR3 covers 15 residues, taking in both the cysteine and the phenylalanine. Solely the CDR3 DNA is kept, with 45 bases framed from the first base. The investigation overall reported the following: Public clonotypes were found to be uncommon and were observed to contract or remain stable during treatment; the increase in clonality was shown to reflect expansion of private clonotypes at ibrutinib response. Sampling times were not matched between patients in sustained remission and patients whose disease was progressing, and lymph node repertoires were not examined. At baseline, clonality was higher than in age-matched healthy donors and showed a strong correlation with circulating CD8+ T-cell counts. An increase in clonality was observed at ibrutinib response, with clonality remaining stable during sustained remission and falling back toward baseline at progression.

A MiSeq instrument was used for deep resolution sequencing, which targeted depths ranging from 1 in 1 million up to 1 in 200,000 T cells, with coverage averaging 10x for each clonotype. TCR beta libraries were generated with the immunoSEQ hsTCRB Kit. The paper's processing steps were these. The data were analyzed with ImmunoSEQ Analyzer and ImmunoSEQ Data Assistant, and V, D and J gene assignments followed IMGT definitions. Clonality, which ranges from 0 to 1, was calculated as one minus the normalized Shannon entropy of productive rearrangement frequencies. Only overrepresented clonotypes making up at least 0.05% of the repertoire of each patient were included in the public clonotype analysis. Thirteen age-matched healthy donor repertoires from immuneACCESS were used as controls for clonality. TCRdb stores this immuneACCESS table with in-frame sequences only. Part of the clones is absent; in the studies checked, under half of the shortfall reflects unresolved V genes, and no reason is known for the rest. Clonal size and the V and J genes are those of that table, whereas D and trimming came from the DNA. The sample has about 10,000 clones on record, 79% of them singletons. The ten top clones hold about 16% of the sample.

Rearrangement joined TRBV5-1 to TRBJ2-5; a stretch of 7 junction bases matches TRBD2. This specimen consisted of PBMCs, obtained at disease progression, from a patient treated with ibrutinib. The TCR was taken from a human donor with chronic lymphocytic leukemia. The CDR3 reads CASSFSGQYQETQYF. The sequence in DNA is TGCGCCAGCAGCTTTAGCGGGCAGTACCAAGAGACCCAGTACTTC.